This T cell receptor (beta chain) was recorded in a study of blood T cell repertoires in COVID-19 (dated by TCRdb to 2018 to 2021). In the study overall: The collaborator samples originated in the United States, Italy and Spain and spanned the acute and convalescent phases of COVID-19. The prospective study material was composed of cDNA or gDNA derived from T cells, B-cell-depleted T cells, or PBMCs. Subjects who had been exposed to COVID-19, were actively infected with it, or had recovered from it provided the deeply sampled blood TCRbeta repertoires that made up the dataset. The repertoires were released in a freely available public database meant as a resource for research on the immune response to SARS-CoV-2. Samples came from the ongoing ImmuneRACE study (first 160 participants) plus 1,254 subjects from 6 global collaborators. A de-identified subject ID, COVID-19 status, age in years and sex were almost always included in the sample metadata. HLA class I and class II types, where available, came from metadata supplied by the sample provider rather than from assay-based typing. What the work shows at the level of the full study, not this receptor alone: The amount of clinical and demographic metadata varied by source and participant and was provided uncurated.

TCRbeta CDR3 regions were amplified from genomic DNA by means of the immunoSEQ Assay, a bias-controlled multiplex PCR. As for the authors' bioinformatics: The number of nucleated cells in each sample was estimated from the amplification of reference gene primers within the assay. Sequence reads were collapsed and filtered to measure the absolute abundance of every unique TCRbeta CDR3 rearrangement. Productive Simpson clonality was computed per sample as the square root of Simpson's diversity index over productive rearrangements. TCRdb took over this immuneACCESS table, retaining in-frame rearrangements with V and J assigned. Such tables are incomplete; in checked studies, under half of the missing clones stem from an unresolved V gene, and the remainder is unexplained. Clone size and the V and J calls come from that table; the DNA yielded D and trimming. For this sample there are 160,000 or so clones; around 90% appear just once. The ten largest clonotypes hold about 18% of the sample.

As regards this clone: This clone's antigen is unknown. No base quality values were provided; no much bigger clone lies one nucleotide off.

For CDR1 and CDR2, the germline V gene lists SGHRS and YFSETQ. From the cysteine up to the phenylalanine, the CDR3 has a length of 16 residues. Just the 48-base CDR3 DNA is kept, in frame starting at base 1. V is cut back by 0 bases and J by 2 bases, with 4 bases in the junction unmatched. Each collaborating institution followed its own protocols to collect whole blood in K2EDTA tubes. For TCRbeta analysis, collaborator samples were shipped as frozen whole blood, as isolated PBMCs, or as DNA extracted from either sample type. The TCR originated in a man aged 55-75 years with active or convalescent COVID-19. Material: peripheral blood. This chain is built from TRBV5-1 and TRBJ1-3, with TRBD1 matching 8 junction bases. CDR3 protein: CASSLDGRGPGNTIYF. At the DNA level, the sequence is TGCGCCAGCAGCTTGGACGGCAGGGGGCCTGGAAACACCATATATTTT.